A single sample is the source of the 32 T cell receptor beta chains below, sequenced in a study of the immune and genomic landscape of osteosarcoma. Primary, local recurrence and metastasis osteosarcoma tumors were taken after treatment from poor-prognosis patients. Some clones are missing from TCRdb's copy, which holds only in-frame ones; the method was immunoSEQ multiplex PCR. The sample includes about 10,000 clones, approximately 64% of them seen just once. The sequenced sample was osteosarcoma tumor tissue from the lung. Receptor source: a human donor with osteosarcoma.

This clone was picked up one time. V is TRBV6-5 and J is TRBJ2-1; 8 bases map to TRBD2. From germline, CDR1 is MNHEY and CDR2 SVGAGI. The CDR3 spans 13 residues. V dropped 5 bases and J dropped 6; count of bases not matched to a gene: 3. CDR3 DNA: TGTGCCAGCAGTACGAGCGGGGGCAATGAGCAGTTCTTC. As protein: CASSTSGGNEQFF.

The sample holds a few counts of this clone. CDR3 loop: CGPSKSARDLNEQFF. CDR3 coding DNA: TGTGGCCCTTCTAAGTCTGCCCGCGACCTTAATGAGCAGTTCTTC. V usage is TRBV25-1 and J usage is TRBJ2-1, with D uncertain. The CDR3 is 15 amino acids. CDR1 MGHDK and CDR2 SYGVNS come from the germline V gene.

This clone showed up just a few times. This rearrangement joins TRBV7-2 to TRBJ2-5; no reliable D call. Germline CDR1 SGHTA, CDR2 FQGNSA. Trimming removed 4 bases at V and 5 bases at J, with 11 bases between. CDR3 length: 13 amino acids. CDR3 amino acids: CASSSARFETQYF. CDR3 bases: TGTGCCAGCAGCTCGGCTAGGTTTGAGACCCAGTACTTC. Full variable domain (missing parts from reference TRBV7-2 and TRBJ2-5): GAGVSQSPSNKVTEKGKDVELRCDPISGHTALYWYRQSLGQGLEFLIYFQGNSAPDKSGLPSDRFSAERTGGSVSTLTIQRTQQEDSAVYLCASSSARFETQYFGPGTRLLVL.

The rearrangement joins TRBV2 to TRBJ2-6; tentatively, D is TRBD2 (5 bases). The CDR3 sequence is 14 residues long. Germline lookup yields CDR1 SNHLY and CDR2 FYNNEI. The ends were cut back, 4 bases at V and 2 bases at J, with 6 bases in the middle. CDR3 region: CASSGGTGANVLTF. The CDR3 DNA reads as TGTGCCAGCAGTGGAGGGACTGGGGCCAACGTCCTGACTTTC.

As regards this clone: A much more abundant neighbour one base away suggests this may be a read error. Different DNA sequences within this sample yield the same CDR3. The gene calls are TRBV28 and TRBJ2-2, with D unclear. Trimming removed 7 bases from V and 1 base from J, with 4 bases in between. CDR3 length equals 12 residues. The germline V gene has CDR1 MDHEN and CDR2 SYDVKM. The CDR3 bases are TGTGCCAGCACCGGGAACACCGGGGAGCTGTTTTTT. It translates to CASTGNTGELFF.

This chain connects TRBV2 to TRBJ2-1; a possible D gene is TRBD2 (6 bases). Trimming stripped 5 bases from V and 2 bases from J, with 19 bases between. The CDR3 has 17 residues. Germline assignment: CDR1 SNHLY and CDR2 FYNNEI. Here the CDR3 DNA reads TGTGCCAGCAGTCGGTTGGTAGCGGAGGCCACCTACAATGAGCAGTTCTTC. The encoded protein is CASSRLVAEATYNEQFF.

The chain is built from TRBV5-1 and TRBJ2-3; TRBD1 agrees at 7 bases. Germline lookup yields CDR1 SGHRS and CDR2 YFSETQ. J lost 0 bases, V lost 2 bases, and 3 bases had no gene match. The CDR3 sequence is 15 residues long. CDR3 DNA: TGCGCCAGCAGCTTACAGGGGTCTAGCACAGATACGCAGTATTTT. Protein: CASSLQGSSTDTQYF.

The V gene is TRBV11-2, the J gene TRBJ1-6; weak D call: TRBD1 (5 bases). V lost 4 bases and J lost 4, with 11 bases in between. CDR1 is SGHAT and CDR2 is FQNNGV in the germline V gene. This CDR3 has 15 amino acids. The CDR3 is CASSSRDGYNSPLHF. The CDR3 DNA is TGTGCCAGCAGCTCCCGGGACGGATATAATTCACCCCTCCACTTT.

The chain employs TRBV5-8 and TRBJ1-4; 7 bases are shared with TRBD1. CDR1 and CDR2 (germline): SGHTS, YDEGEE. The CDR3 contains 17 residues. J lost 5 bases, V lost 4 bases, and 14 bases had no gene match. CDR3 sequence: CASSGPSGTDENEKLFF. The CDR3 bases are TGTGCCAGCAGCGGTCCATCTGGGACAGATGAAAATGAAAAACTGTTTTTT.

Concerning this clone itself: The identical CDR3 is also encoded by other nucleotide sequences in the sample. The chain recombines TRBV9 with TRBJ2-5, with TRBD2 matching over 8 bases. The CDR3 length is 14 residues. Germline V CDR1 and CDR2: SGDLS, YYNGEE. The junction had 2 bases not matched to a gene; V was cut back by 0 bases and J by 4 bases. The CDR3, as DNA: TGTGCCAGCAGCGTAGACGGACTAGCAGAGACCCAGTACTTC. Residues: CASSVDGLAETQYF.

This chain joins TRBV10-3 and TRBJ2-7, with unresolved D. The CDR3 length is 12 residues. Germline CDR1 and CDR2: ENHRY and SYGVKD. The ends were cut back, 5 bases at V and 6 bases at J, with 11 bases in the middle. CDR3 residues: CAISPGSLEQYF. CDR3 DNA: TGTGCCATCAGTCCCGGGTCCCTCGAGCAGTACTTC.

This clone was observed a single time. The chain links TRBV5-4 to TRBJ2-5, with TRBD2 matching over 8 bases. V was clipped by 4 bases and J by 2 bases; unmatched bases: 13. The CDR3 spans 17 residues. Germline values: CDR1 SGHNT, CDR2 YYREEE (reference sequence). The CDR3 nucleotides are TGTGCCAGCAGCCGGGGGCTAGCGGGCCGGGGGCAAGAGACCCAGTACTTC. It is translated as CASSRGLAGRGQETQYF.

This clone was seen more than once but under ten times. The chain recombines TRBV5-1 with TRBJ2-7, with D possibly TRBD1 on 6 matching bases. Germline V gene data show CDR1 as SGHRS and CDR2 as YFSETQ. Trimming took off 4 bases at V and 2 bases at J, with 22 bases between the two ends. The CDR3 contains 17 residues. The CDR3, as DNA: TGCGCCAGCAGCGAACTGGCCAGGGGAGAGGGCGCCTACGAGCAGTACTTC. Protein product: CASSELARGEGAYEQYF.

This clone came up a few times. This chain uses TRBV10-3 with TRBJ2-7; D is undetermined. The V end lost 6 bases, the J end lost 9 bases, and 12 bases lay between the germline ends. CDR3 size: 11 residues. Germline assignment: CDR1 ENHRY and CDR2 SYGVKD. CDR3 sequence: CAISPNGPQYF. CDR3 sequence (DNA): TGTGCCATCAGCCCCAATGGCCCGCAGTACTTC.

This clone was detected once. The gene calls are TRBV6-1 and TRBJ2-7; 7 positions agree with TRBD2. V trimming: 6 bases; J trimming: 2 bases; junction bases outside the gene matches: 4. The CDR3 is made up of 13 amino acids. Germline V gene data show CDR1 as MNHNS and CDR2 as SASEGT. CDR3 DNA sequence: TGTGCCAGCAGAGGGACTATACCCTACGAGCAGTACTTC. Translating gives CASRGTIPYEQYF.

The V call is TRBV4-1, the J call TRBJ2-5; tentatively, D is TRBD1 (5 bases). Trimming took 4 bases from V and 1 from J, leaving 10 bases between them. Per the germline V gene, CDR1 is MGHRA and CDR2 is YSYEKL. The CDR3 sequence is 14 residues long. CDR3 sequence: CASSPRQIQETQYF. The CDR3 DNA sequence: TGCGCCAGCAGCCCCCGACAGATCCAAGAGACCCAGTACTTC.

This chain uses TRBV2 with TRBJ1-1; no clear D gene. Trimming pared 0 bases from V and 1 base from J, leaving 6 bases between. The length of the CDR3 is 14 residues. Germline CDR1 reads SNHLY; CDR2 reads FYNNEI. In DNA form, the CDR3 reads TGTGCCAGCAGTGAAGCGGCTGCGAACACTGAAGCTTTCTTT. Translation: CASSEAAANTEAFF.

The chain combines TRBV4-1 with TRBJ2-5; possible D gene TRBD1, 6 bases. The V and J ends lost 4 bases and 4 bases respectively, with 10 bases between them. This CDR3 contains 13 residues. CDR1 and CDR2 (germline): MGHRA, YSYEKL. The CDR3: CASSPTGIETQYF. The CDR3 bases are TGCGCCAGCAGCCCCACAGGGATAGAGACCCAGTACTTC.

The rearrangement uses TRBV19 and TRBJ2-7; D is perhaps TRBD2 (6 bases). V lost 4 bases to trimming and J lost 2 bases, with 18 bases between them. Germline loops: CDR1 LNHDA, CDR2 SQIVND (reference sequence). CDR3 length: 16 residues. For the CDR3, the DNA is TGTGCCAGTAGTAGTAGGGGAGGAACGGCCGCCTACGAGCAGTACTTC. Amino acids: CASSSRGGTAAYEQYF.

The chain joins TRBV7-9 to TRBJ1-5; 8 bases are shared with TRBD1. V shed 5 bases and J 6 bases; nucleotides not matched to a gene: 6. Germline CDR1 is SEHNR and CDR2 is FQNEAQ (reference sequence). The CDR3 is 14 residues long. The DNA for the CDR3 is TGTGCCAGCAGCCCAGACAGGGGAGCTCAGCCCCAGCATTTT. This gives the protein CASSPDRGAQPQHF.

In this sample, this clone turned up once. V is TRBV5-1 and J is TRBJ2-5; D is possibly TRBD1 (5 bases). The V gene's germline CDR1 is SGHRS and CDR2 YFSETQ. CDR3 length equals 15 residues. V was cut by 0 bases and J by 5 bases, with 14 bases left in between. The CDR3 loop is CASSLEARVLETQYF. The CDR3 bases are TGCGCCAGCAGCTTGGAAGCCAGGGTCTTGGAGACCCAGTACTTC.

The genes are TRBV2 and TRBJ1-5; 7 bases are a match to TRBD1. V lost 3 bases, J lost 2 bases, and 4 bases stayed unmatched. The CDR3 consists of 15 residues. Germline CDR1 and CDR2: SNHLY and FYNNEI. The CDR3 bases are TGTGCCAGCAGTGAGACAGGGAGAGGCAATCAGCCCCAGCATTTT. Amino acids: CASSETGRGNQPQHF.

In this sample, this clone turned up a few times. The chain carries TRBV30 and TRBJ2-5, with 9 bases lining up with TRBD2. Unmatched junction bases numbered 8, after V lost 8 bases and J lost 7 bases. The CDR3 is 12 amino acids. Germline CDR1 reads GTSNPN; CDR2 reads SVGIG (reference sequence). The CDR3: CAIIAGAGTQYF. As DNA, the CDR3 is TGTGCCATTATAGCGGGAGCGGGGACCCAGTACTTC. Using reference TRBV30 and TRBJ2-5 for the parts outside the CDR3, the full variable domain is SQTIHQWPATLVQPVGSPLSLECTVEGTSNPNLYWYRQAAGRGLQLLFYSVGIGQISSEVPQNLSASRPQDRQFILSSKKLLLSDSGFYLCAIIAGAGTQYFGPGTRLLVL.

The rearrangement links TRBV28 to TRBJ1-3; a weak D match, TRBD1 (5 bases). The CDR3 has 16 amino acids. Germline CDR1 reads MDHEN; CDR2 reads SYDVKM. The V and J ends lost 3 bases and 0 bases respectively, with 12 bases between them. CDR3 sequence (DNA): TGTGCCAGCAGTTTCCTTTTGACAGACTCTGGAAACACCATATATTTT. It specifies CASSFLLTDSGNTIYF.

This clone has just a few counts. The V and J genes are TRBV28 and TRBJ2-3; D may correspond to TRBD1 or TRBD2 (5 bases each). This CDR3 is 14 amino acids long. The V and J ends lost 7 bases and 2 bases respectively, with 13 bases between them. Per germline, CDR1 MDHEN and CDR2 SYDVKM. CDR3 sequence: CASNRDASTDTQYF. CDR3 DNA: TGTGCCAGCAATCGGGACGCCTCCACAGATACGCAGTATTTT.

The V and J genes are TRBV11-2 and TRBJ1-4, with D possibly being TRBD1 (5 bases). Trimming took off 5 bases at V and 8 bases at J, with 18 bases between the two ends. The CDR3 runs to 15 residues. Looked up from germline, CDR1 is SGHAT and CDR2 is FQNNGV. The chain's CDR3 is CASSPAGGGQEKLFF. The CDR3 bases are TGTGCCAGCAGCCCCGCGGGGGGTGGTCAGGAAAAACTGTTTTTT.

This clone was found a few times. The J gene is TRBJ1-3, the V gene TRBV7-9; D not resolved. CDR3 length: 11 amino acids. Trimming pared 4 bases from V and 5 bases from J, leaving 3 bases between. CDR1 SEHNR and CDR2 FQNEAQ come from the germline V gene (reference sequence). The CDR3 coding sequence is TGTGCCAGCAGCTCCCGAAACACCATATATTTT. Its translation: CASSSRNTIYF.

The V gene is TRBV30, the J gene TRBJ1-2; D might be TRBD1 (6 bases). The V end lost 1 base, the J end lost 5 bases, and 11 bases lay between the germline ends. Germline V gives CDR1 GTSNPN, CDR2 SVGIG (reference sequence). This CDR3 has 13 residues. CDR3 protein: CAWSGGPGYGYTF. In nucleotides, the CDR3 is TGTGCCTGGAGTGGGGGGCCAGGGTATGGCTACACCTTC.

The chain links TRBV5-1 to TRBJ2-5, with TRBD2 as a possible D gene (5 bases). Germline-derived CDR1 and CDR2 are SGHRS and YFSETQ. The V gene lost 0 bases and the J gene lost 5 bases, with 11 bases spanning the gap. There are 14 residues in the CDR3. The CDR3 region is CASSLVGPGETQYF. The CDR3 coding sequence is TGCGCCAGCAGCTTGGTGGGCCCGGGGGAGACCCAGTACTTC.

V and J are TRBV7-3 and TRBJ2-3; D assignment may be TRBD1 or TRBD2 (5 bases each). Germline CDR1 and CDR2: SGHTA and FQGTGA. The CDR3 loop spans 14 amino acids. With 4 bases removed from V and 7 bases from J, the gap between germline ends came to 15 bases. As DNA, the CDR3 is TGTGCCAGCAGCTCCGACCCCGGGACCCATACGCAGTATTTT. Translation: CASSSDPGTHTQYF.

The rearrangement links TRBV5-4 to TRBJ2-7; D might be TRBD2 (6 bases). V lost 4 bases and J 4 bases, leaving 21 bases between the germline ends. Germline assignment: CDR1 SGHNT and CDR2 YYREEE (reference sequence). This CDR3 is 16 amino acids long. CDR3 sequence reads: CASSQTPPGLLYEQYF. The CDR3 nucleotides are TGTGCCAGCAGCCAAACCCCTCCGGGACTCCTTTACGAGCAGTACTTC.

The chain joins TRBV11-2 to TRBJ2-1; possibly TRBD2 for D (6 bases). Germline CDR1 is SGHAT and CDR2 is FQNNGV. V shed 5 bases and J shed 15 bases, with 17 bases lying between them. The CDR3 spans 12 residues. The CDR3 bases are TGTGCCAGCAGCCCCGGGAATTCCGGGGGGTTCTTC. Translating it yields CASSPGNSGGFF.